The 6 T cell receptor beta chains presented below share a single source sample, sequenced in a study of blood T cell repertoires in COVID-19. Clones were read by immunoSEQ multiplex PCR, and TCRdb kept only the in-frame ones, dropping some. The sample holds 190,000 or so clones, more than 75% seen once. Source material: peripheral blood. These receptors were taken from a man aged 35 to 55 with active or convalescent COVID-19.

The V gene is TRBV5-1, the J gene TRBJ2-5, with D perhaps TRBD1 (6 bases). Germline assignment: CDR1 SGHRS and CDR2 YFSETQ. This CDR3 region has 15 residues. The V gene lost 1 base and the J gene lost 1 base, with 11 bases spanning the gap. The CDR3 sequence: CASSLYTGLQETQYF. In nucleotides, the CDR3 is TGCGCCAGCAGCTTGTATACAGGGCTCCAAGAGACCCAGTACTTC.

This clone has a single count. Here the CDR3 DNA reads TGTGCCAGCAGTTTACGGGGACTAGAAAACGGTGAGCAGTTCTTC. It codes for CASSLRGLENGEQFF. The chain links TRBV28 to TRBJ2-1; 8 nucleotides align to TRBD2. V was pared by 2 bases and J by 9 bases, with 9 bases of the junction left unmatched. CDR3 length equals 15 residues. CDR1 and CDR2 (germline): MDHEN, SYDVKM.

CDR3 DNA sequence: TGTGCCATCAGTGAGTCGTCGGGGGAAACCGGGGAGCTGTTTTTT. This translates into CAISESSGETGELFF. The chain joins TRBV10-3 to TRBJ2-2, with D possibly being TRBD2 (6 bases). Trimming took off 0 bases at V and 5 bases at J, with 10 bases between the two ends. Germline V gene data show CDR1 as ENHRY and CDR2 as SYGVKD. This CDR3 comprises 15 residues.

The rearrangement links TRBV19 to TRBJ1-4; D is uncertain. This CDR3 contains 13 residues. With 4 bases removed from V and 10 bases from J, the gap between germline ends came to 13 bases. Germline V gives CDR1 LNHDA, CDR2 SQIVND (reference sequence). The DNA for the CDR3 is TGTGCCAGTAGTACCCAGCGTGACGTAAAACTGTTTTTT. Its protein product is CASSTQRDVKLFF.

With regard to this clone: Within the sample, other DNA sequences also encode this same CDR3. This chain joins TRBV11-3 and TRBJ2-1, with TRBD2 identical over 13 bases. The CDR3 is made up of 19 amino acids. The germline gives CDR1 SGHNT, CDR2 YENEEA. Trimming cost V 8 bases and J 0 bases; bases outside gene matches: 13. The chain's CDR3 is CASRPGLAGAHYSYNEQFF. CDR3 nucleotide sequence: TGTGCCAGCCGCCCTGGACTAGCGGGGGCTCACTACTCCTACAATGAGCAGTTCTTC.

This clone was observed a single time. The rearrangement uses TRBV29-1 and TRBJ1-2, with 8 positions matching TRBD1. This CDR3 has 12 amino acids. The ends lost 3 bases at V and 7 bases at J; junction bases unmatched: 4. Germline CDR1 SQVTM, CDR2 ANQGSEA. The CDR3 here is CSVEWTGPGYTF. Here the CDR3 DNA reads TGCAGCGTTGAGTGGACAGGGCCTGGCTACACCTTC.